This T cell receptor (beta chain) came from a study of cytomegalovirus exposure and HLA in healthy donors. Study details: Later analysis reported that the approximately 110 validation repertoires shared the platform of the 500 to 850 first-cohort repertoires.

The study, taken as a whole, reports: The study labeled around 160 TCR beta chains cytomegalovirus-associated.

Of note for this clone: The antigen is not known.

Method: immunoSEQ multiplex PCR; TCRdb's copy keeps in-frame clones and lacks some. Counted here are around 150,000 clones, just over 90% occurring once; the ten biggest clones make up approximately 0.7%. The donors were part of the validation cohort of 100 to 150 subjects. That cohort was separate from the first cohort, which comprised roughly 670 subjects. The sequenced material came from PBMCs. This TCR was sampled from a man aged 18 to 30 in good health and CMV-seronegative.

The chain's CDR3 is CASSVAGGGRINEQFF. The CDR3 coding sequence is TGTGCCAGCAGCGTAGCTGGGGGGGGCCGTATCAATGAGCAGTTCTTC. The chain recombines TRBV9 with TRBJ2-1; a weak D match, TRBD2 (7 bases). V was shortened by 0 bases and J by 6 bases, with 16 bases between the two germline ends. The CDR3 covers 16 residues. Germline V gene lookup returns CDR1 SGDLS and CDR2 YYNGEE.